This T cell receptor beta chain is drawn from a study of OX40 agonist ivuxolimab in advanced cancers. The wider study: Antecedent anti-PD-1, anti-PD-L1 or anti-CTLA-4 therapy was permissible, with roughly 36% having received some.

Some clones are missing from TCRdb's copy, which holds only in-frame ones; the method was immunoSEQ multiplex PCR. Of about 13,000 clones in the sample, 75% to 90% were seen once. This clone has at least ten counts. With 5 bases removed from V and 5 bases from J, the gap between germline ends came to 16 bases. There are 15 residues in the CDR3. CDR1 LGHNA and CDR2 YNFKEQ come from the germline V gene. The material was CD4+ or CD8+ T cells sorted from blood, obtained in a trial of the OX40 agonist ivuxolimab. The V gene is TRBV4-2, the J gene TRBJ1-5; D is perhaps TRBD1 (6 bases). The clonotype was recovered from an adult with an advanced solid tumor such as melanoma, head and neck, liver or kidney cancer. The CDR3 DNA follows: TGTGCCAGCAGCGCCAAGAGGGCAGGGGATCAGCCCCAGCATTTT. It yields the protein CASSAKRAGDQPQHF.